The 5 T cell receptor beta chains in this list originate from one sample, sequenced in a study of shared clonotypes between healthy human individuals. The method was immunoSEQ multiplex PCR; TCRdb's version includes in-frame clones alone and lacks a portion of them. The table has about 470,000 clones, about 76% seen once. Sequencing input: PBMCs. The receptor source for this set is a woman in her thirties or forties in good health. Some clones in this sample may be carry-over from other donors' samples.

The sample holds a few counts of this clone. The CDR3 region is CASSQGLDTEAFF. DNA of the CDR3: TGTGCCAGTAGTCAAGGGCTGGACACTGAAGCTTTCTTT. The genes are TRBV19 and TRBJ1-1; D not certain. With 5 bases removed from V and 3 bases from J, the gap between germline ends came to 10 bases. From germline, CDR1 is LNHDA and CDR2 SQIVND (reference sequence). CDR3 length: 13 residues.

The chain is built from TRBV5-4 and TRBJ2-7, with D perhaps assigned TRBD1 or TRBD2 (6 bases each). CDR3 size: 14 residues. The germline CDR1 and CDR2 sequences are SGHNT and YYREEE (reference sequence). Trimming removed 3 bases at V and 2 bases at J, with 12 bases between. CDR3 protein: CASSSGAGTYEQYF. In DNA form, the CDR3 reads TGTGCCAGCAGCTCGGGGGCGGGAACCTACGAGCAGTACTTC.

To note about this clone: A read error may explain this, as a much larger clone is one base away. This chain uses TRBV5-1 with TRBJ2-3; D uncertain. CDR1 is SGHRS, CDR2 YFSETQ, per germline. V was clipped by 5 bases and J by 8 bases, with 9 bases between them. The CDR3 runs 11 residues. In DNA, the CDR3 is TGCGCCAGCAGGGCCAGTGGTACGCAGTATTTT. This translates into CASRASGTQYF.

V usage is TRBV6-5 and J usage is TRBJ1-1; TRBD1 is a possible D gene (5 bases). The germline gives CDR1 MNHEY, CDR2 SVGAGI. Deletions cut 3 bases from V and 7 bases from J, with 9 bases between. The CDR3 contains 12 residues. The CDR3 sequence is CASSYRGLEAFF. The CDR3 DNA follows: TGTGCCAGCAGTTATAGGGGCCTTGAAGCTTTCTTT.

A word on this clone: This sequence may be a read error, since a much larger clone differs from it by one base. The same CDR3 is also encoded by other DNA sequences in this sample. This chain uses TRBV5-1 with TRBJ2-1; 10 bases align to TRBD2. This CDR3 comprises 17 residues. V gave up 0 bases and J gave up 1 base; unmatched junction bases: 4. CDR1 SGHRS and CDR2 YFSETQ come from the germline V gene. CDR3 DNA: TGCGCCAGCAGCTTGGAAGCTAGCGGGAGTTCCTACAATGAGCAGTTCTTC. Amino acid sequence: CASSLEASGSSYNEQFF.